This note documents a single T cell receptor beta chain sequence. Its antigen remains unknown. This entry is derived from a study of PD-1 blockade in mismatch repair-deficient tumors. Study-level background: All were previously treated, progressing patients with approximately 12 mismatch repair-deficient cancer types.

Broader study findings: Tumor-resident clones, often absent from pretreatment blood, expanded after pembrolizumab and then contracted.

Mismatch repair deficiency was confirmed in all patients, by PCR or immunohistochemistry. The TCR-sequenced patients were a few responders to pembrolizumab. Assay used: immunoSEQ multiplex PCR; TCRdb lists only in-frame clones, some missing. Of 120,000 or so clones listed, 86% are singletons. This receptor was taken from an adult with mismatch repair-deficient cancer. The sequencing here drew on peripheral blood, taken 44 weeks after starting pembrolizumab.

In DNA form, the CDR3 reads TGTGCCAGTAGTCCGGGACAGGGGAGGTCCTATGGCTACACCTTC. This gives the protein CASSPGQGRSYGYTF. The J gene is TRBJ1-2, the V gene TRBV19; 10 bases are a match to TRBD1. Germline V gene sequence: CDR1 LNHDA, CDR2 SQIVND (reference sequence). The CDR3 runs to 15 residues. V was pared by 5 bases and J by 4 bases, with 7 bases of the junction left unmatched.